The entry below gives a single TCR beta chain sequence along with its context. What it recognizes is unknown. The data were obtained in a study of T cell repertoires in cytomegalovirus infection. Turning to the study itself: Signatures in public TCR beta sequences pointed to both CMV infection and matching HLA type. General study findings and limits: There were HLA-C-restricted CMV-specific TCR beta clonotypes dominating the ex vivo response.

TCRdb redid the calling of the reads with MiXCR, one entry per CDR3 protein. The repertoire holds under 500,000 distinct CDR3 sequences, with under 55% as singletons. The CDR3 extends over 16 amino acids. Germline V CDR1 and CDR2: SGHTA, FQGTGA. Trimming cost V 5 bases and J 5 bases; bases outside gene matches: 14. The chain uses TRBV7-3 and TRBJ2-5; TRBD2 agrees at 7 bases. Source: cultured PBMCs, taken from culture after CMV antigen stimulation. The source is a human donor in good health (CMV status not recorded). Some clones in this sample may be carry-over from other donors' samples. In nucleotides, the CDR3 is TGTGCCAGCAGCCCCCTCTGGGAGGGCCCAAGGGAGACCCAGTACTTC. Residues: CASSPLWEGPRETQYF.